This TCR beta chain appears in the sequencing data of a study of T cell responses to AZD1222 COVID-19 vaccine. On this clone: Its target is not known.

Some clones are missing from TCRdb's copy, which holds only in-frame ones; the method was immunoSEQ multiplex PCR. The repertoire holds more than 55,000 clones, with 65% to 80% as singletons. Study-wide results and limits: Spike regions recognized by vaccine-associated CD4 TCRs spanned the protein, led by 160-218 and 743-854.

The CDR3 length is 13 residues. V was cut by 5 bases and J by 10 bases, with 16 bases left in between. Germline lookup yields CDR1 SGHTA and CDR2 FQGTGA. The material sequenced was peripheral blood, taken 28 days after the second AZD1222 dose. This clonotype was sampled from an adult who received the AZD1222 COVID-19 vaccine. The rearrangement links TRBV7-3 to TRBJ2-3, with D unresolved. CDR3 loop: CASSPTPGLAQYF. The CDR3 DNA sequence: TGTGCCAGCAGCCCCACCCCTGGTTTGGCGCAGTATTTT.